The entry that follows covers one TCR beta chain sequence. The antigen this receptor binds is unknown. Within one base of it there is no much larger clone, and no base qualities were kept. CDR1 and CDR2 are read off the germline V gene (reference sequence) as GTSNPN and SVGIG. Spanning cysteine to phenylalanine, the CDR3 consists of 13 amino acids. The only DNA kept is the CDR3, 39 bases in frame from the first base. V is reduced by 3 bases and J by 5 bases, leaving a spacing of 14 bases between them. Sample time point, as interpreted from the label and publication: baseline before oral tofacitinib. Peripheral blood and lesional scalp punch biopsies were obtained from patients with alopecia areata. PBMCs were isolated by density centrifugation and stained for CD3, CD4 and CD8, after which CD4+ and CD8+ T cells were sorted on a FACSAria. This sample stems from a study of CD8+ T cells in alopecia areata (dated by TCRdb to 2016 to 2018). Background on the whole study: Treated patients were enrolled in an open-label pilot trial of oral tofacitinib, 5 to 10 mg twice daily, for moderate-to-severe alopecia areata. Patients received tofacitinib for 6 to 18 months and were then followed off drug for 6 months to check for delayed response and recurrence. High-throughput TCRbeta sequencing was used to examine T cell clonal expansion in alopecia areata in both the C3H/HeJ mouse model and human patients. Human TCRbeta sequencing covered scalp tissue and sorted CD4+ and CD8+ peripheral blood T cells from patchy and totalis/universalis alopecia areata patients and healthy controls. Biopsies were taken from tofacitinib-treated patients at baseline and again at 4 and 24 weeks into treatment, and several of those patients also had a later scalp biopsy. Scalp clonality was compared among normal scalp (n=4), patchy alopecia areata scalp (n=8), and alopecia totalis/universalis scalp (n=8). The RNA source kit depended on sample type: the PAXgene miRNA kit for fixed scalp, the miRNeasy kit for PBMCs, and the RNeasy kit for mouse skin. immunoSEQ multiplex PCR using 35 Vbeta forward primers and 13 Jbeta reverse primers was used to amplify TCRbeta CDR3 regions.

The paper's findings and limits, for the study overall: Shared TCR sequences between patients were less evident than in mice, which may be partly attributable to HLA diversity in the patient population. Unlike mouse skin, where gammadelta T cells dominate, normal human skin contains resident alphabeta T cells that get sequenced too, which complicates analysis of the scalp TCR repertoire. Lesional scalp, especially in alopecia totalis/universalis, showed higher clonality and more expanded CD8+ clones than normal scalp, suggesting antigenic drive.

The library came from the immunoSEQ multiplex PCR assay. RNA was extracted from all samples and reverse transcribed into cDNA as template for TCR sequencing. First-strand cDNA was synthesized using SuperScript III with a 2:1 mix of oligo-dT and random hexamers. A synthetic immune receptor repertoire was used to gauge amplification bias, and whatever bias remained was removed computationally. Concerning the study's data processing: Raw reads were preprocessed to remove errors, and CDR3 was defined according to IMGT conventions as the region from the conserved cysteine to phenylalanine. Clonality was computed as 1 minus the Shannon entropy, with the entropy normalized by log2 of the number of productive unique TCRs. CD4 or CD8 identity of scalp clones was inferred by cross-referencing scalp TCRbeta sequences with sorted blood CD4 and CD8 repertoires. As stored in TCRdb, this immuneACCESS dataset retains in-frame rearrangements with V and J assigned. A fraction of the clones does not appear; measured against another copy, unresolved V genes explain less than half of the discrepancy, and the remainder lacks a known reason. That table furnishes V, J and clone size, whereas the DNA furnished D and trimming. The sample table lists 150,000 or so clones, approximately 70% of them with a count of one. The leading ten clones occupy roughly 11% of the sample.

Material: CD8+ T cells sorted from blood, obtained at week 0. Here the chain combines TRBV30 and TRBJ2-7; the D assignment is uncertain and may be TRBD1 or TRBD2, with 5 bases supporting each. The clonotype originates from a human donor with alopecia areata. The nucleotides read TGTGCCTGGAGCGAGGGACCTGCCAACGAGCAGTACTTC. This codes for CAWSEGPANEQYF.